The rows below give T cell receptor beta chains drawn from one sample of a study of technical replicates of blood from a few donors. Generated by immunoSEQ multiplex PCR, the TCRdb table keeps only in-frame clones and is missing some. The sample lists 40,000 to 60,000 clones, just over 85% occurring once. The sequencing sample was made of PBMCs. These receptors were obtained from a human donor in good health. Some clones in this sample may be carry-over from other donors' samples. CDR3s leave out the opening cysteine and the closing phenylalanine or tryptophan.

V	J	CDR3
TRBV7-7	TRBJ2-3	ASSSTHGDTQY
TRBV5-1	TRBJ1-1	ASSQAGGYTEAF
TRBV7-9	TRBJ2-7	ASRQGSYEQY
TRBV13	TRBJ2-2	ASSPGRRAWSGELF
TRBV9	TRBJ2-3	ASSPQGLAGHGTQY
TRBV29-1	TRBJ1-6	TIKSSYNSPLH
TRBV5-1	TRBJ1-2	ASSWDSVYGYT
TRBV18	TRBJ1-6	ASSPLGTGQSPLH
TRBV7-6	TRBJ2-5	ASTEAQETQY
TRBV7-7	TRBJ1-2	AVVGGRGGYT
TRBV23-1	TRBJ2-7	ASSSGAGTSYEQY
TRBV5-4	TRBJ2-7	ASSLSRGSSNEQY
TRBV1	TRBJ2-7	TSSPGRSGTAYEQY
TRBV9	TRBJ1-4	ASSVTGSNEKLF
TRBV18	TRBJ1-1	ASSTQGTEAF
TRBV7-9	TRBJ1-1	ASSDEPPGGGKAF
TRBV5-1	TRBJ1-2	ASSSNPRHDYGYT
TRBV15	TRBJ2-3	ATSRDRGQGVDTQY
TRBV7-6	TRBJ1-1	ASSLGDMNTEAF